The clone carrying this T cell receptor beta chain came up many times. This CDR3 has 14 amino acids. V lost 6 bases, J lost 0 bases, and 12 bases lay in between. The V gene's germline CDR1 is SQVTM and CDR2 ANQGSEA. Genomic DNA served as the source from which two-round multiplex PCR generated TCR beta CDR3 amplicons. First-round PCR employed TRBV- and TRBJ-specific primers for each gene. TCRdb used MiXCR to reprocess the multiplex PCR reads, holding one entry per CDR3 protein. Of tens of thousands of distinct CDR3 sequences in the sample, approximately 26% were seen once. These data belong to a study of prognosis after radiotherapy for stage I lung cancer.

The clonotype was recovered from a donor at least 50 years old with non-small cell lung cancer. The sequenced sample was PBMCs, obtained before or after stereotactic body radiation therapy (not recorded which). The chain couples TRBV29-1 to TRBJ2-4; D remains unclear. The CDR3 nucleotides read TGCAGCGTAAAGGACCCGATAGCCAAAAACATTCAGTACTTC. Protein product: CSVKDPIAKNIQYF.